A selection of T cell receptor beta chains follows, all from one sample in a study of cytomegalovirus exposure and HLA in healthy donors. The table came from immunoSEQ multiplex PCR; TCRdb's copy has only in-frame clones and leaves some out. This table holds 30,000 to 35,000 clones. Material: PBMCs. The receptor source for this set is a woman aged 40 to 49 in good health and CMV-seropositive. CDR3s include the opening cysteine and the closing phenylalanine or tryptophan. The order of the fields is CDR3 DNA, CDR3 protein, D gene, J gene, V gene, clone size. The D gene is left open where the match is weak. The size of a clone is reported for some rows only, either as once, few or many, or as a class for expanded clones.

CDR3 DNA: TGTGCCAGCATCGCCTCCCCGGGACTCCCCACCGGGGAGCTGTTTTTT; CDR3 protein: CASIASPGLPTGELFF; D gene: NA; J gene: TRBJ2-2; V gene: TRBV28; clone size: NA
CDR3 DNA: TGCAGCGTTGGTGAAGGACAGGGGGATCTGTTTGGTGGCTACACCTTC; CDR3 protein: CSVGEGQGDLFGGYTF; D gene: TRBD1; J gene: TRBJ1-2; V gene: TRBV29-1; clone size: NA
CDR3 DNA: TGTGCCATCTATCAGGGCTCTGGAAACACCATATATTTT; CDR3 protein: CAIYQGSGNTIYF; D gene: NA; J gene: TRBJ1-3; V gene: TRBV10-3; clone size: medium-sized
CDR3 DNA: TGTGCCTGGAGTGTACTTCCCGGTCTTAGACACGGCTACGAGCAGTACTTC; CDR3 protein: CAWSVLPGLRHGYEQYF; D gene: NA; J gene: TRBJ2-7; V gene: TRBV30; clone size: NA
CDR3 DNA: TGTGCCAGCAGCCCCCGGGAGGGCTCCTACAATGAGCAGTTCTTC; CDR3 protein: CASSPREGSYNEQFF; D gene: TRBD2; J gene: TRBJ2-1; V gene: TRBV7-9; clone size: NA
CDR3 DNA: TGTGCCAGCAGGGCCGGGACAGCCGAGACCCAGTACTTC; CDR3 protein: CASRAGTAETQYF; D gene: TRBD1; J gene: TRBJ2-5; V gene: TRBV28; clone size: NA
CDR3 DNA: TGTGCCTGGCAGACTATGCCTAGCACAGATACGCAGTATTTT; CDR3 protein: CAWQTMPSTDTQYF; D gene: NA; J gene: TRBJ2-3; V gene: TRBV30; clone size: NA
CDR3 DNA: TGTGCCAGCAGGACTAGCGGGAGTGGTAATGAGCAGTTCTTC; CDR3 protein: CASRTSGSGNEQFF; D gene: TRBD2; J gene: TRBJ2-1; V gene: TRBV6-5; clone size: NA
CDR3 DNA: TGTGCCAGCAGTTTAAAAAGGGGCCAAGAGACCCAGTACTTC; CDR3 protein: CASSLKRGQETQYF; D gene: NA; J gene: TRBJ2-5; V gene: TRBV28; clone size: NA
CDR3 DNA: TGTGCCAGCAGCTTGTCGACAGCTTACCAAGAGACCCAGTACTTC; CDR3 protein: CASSLSTAYQETQYF; D gene: NA; J gene: TRBJ2-5; V gene: TRBV9; clone size: NA
CDR3 DNA: TGTGCCAGCAGCTTAGCACAGGAGAACACTGAAGCTTTCTTT; CDR3 protein: CASSLAQENTEAFF; D gene: NA; J gene: TRBJ1-1; V gene: TRBV7-2; clone size: NA
CDR3 DNA: TGTGCCAGCAGTGAAATGTCAGGCACCTATGGCTACACCTTC; CDR3 protein: CASSEMSGTYGYTF; D gene: NA; J gene: TRBJ1-2; V gene: TRBV6-1; clone size: NA
CDR3 DNA: TGTGCCAGCACCAGCCCCGCGGAACCCTATGGCTACACCTTC; CDR3 protein: CASTSPAEPYGYTF; D gene: NA; J gene: TRBJ1-2; V gene: TRBV6-1; clone size: NA
CDR3 DNA: TGTGCCAGCAGTTTAACCCAGGGGGTTAACTATGGCTACACCTTC; CDR3 protein: CASSLTQGVNYGYTF; D gene: TRBD1; J gene: TRBJ1-2; V gene: TRBV28; clone size: NA
CDR3 DNA: TGCAGCGTTTGGAGGGACGAGGGGTCCGGCTACACCTTC; CDR3 protein: CSVWRDEGSGYTF; D gene: NA; J gene: TRBJ1-2; V gene: TRBV29-1; clone size: NA
CDR3 DNA: TGTGCCAGCAGCAGAGGAGTTTCCTACGAGCAGTACTTC; CDR3 protein: CASSRGVSYEQYF; D gene: NA; J gene: TRBJ2-7; V gene: TRBV5-6; clone size: NA
CDR3 DNA: TGTGCCAGCAGCGTAGATGGCGGGAGGGCAGATACGCAGTATTTT; CDR3 protein: CASSVDGGRADTQYF; D gene: TRBD2; J gene: TRBJ2-3; V gene: TRBV9; clone size: NA
CDR3 DNA: TGTGCCAGCAGCCCCCCCGGGACCGGGGAGCTGTTTTTT; CDR3 protein: CASSPPGTGELFF; D gene: NA; J gene: TRBJ2-2; V gene: TRBV9; clone size: NA
CDR3 DNA: TGTGCCAGCAGTTTAGGGGGGACTAGCGCTTACAATGAGCAGTTCTTC; CDR3 protein: CASSLGGTSAYNEQFF; D gene: TRBD2; J gene: TRBJ2-1; V gene: TRBV28; clone size: NA
CDR3 DNA: TGTGCCAGCAGTTACTCGCAGGGAACAAACACTGAAGCTTTCTTT; CDR3 protein: CASSYSQGTNTEAFF; D gene: NA; J gene: TRBJ1-1; V gene: TRBV6-5; clone size: NA
CDR3 DNA: TGCGCCAGCAGCTTGGGAACAGGGGGTTCCTACAATGAGCAGTTCTTC; CDR3 protein: CASSLGTGGSYNEQFF; D gene: TRBD1; J gene: TRBJ2-1; V gene: TRBV5-1; clone size: NA
CDR3 DNA: TGTGCCAGCAGTTTACGAGGGAGAGAAGAGACCCAGTACTTC; CDR3 protein: CASSLRGREETQYF; D gene: NA; J gene: TRBJ2-5; V gene: TRBV6-5; clone size: NA
CDR3 DNA: TGTGCCAGCAGTCGAGGGACATTGAACACTGAAGCTTTCTTT; CDR3 protein: CASSRGTLNTEAFF; D gene: NA; J gene: TRBJ1-1; V gene: TRBV28; clone size: NA
CDR3 DNA: TGCGCCAGCAGCCAAGTTTGGGGACAACACTACGAGCAGTACTTC; CDR3 protein: CASSQVWGQHYEQYF; D gene: NA; J gene: TRBJ2-7; V gene: TRBV4-1; clone size: NA
CDR3 DNA: TGTGCCAGCAGCCCCGGCCGACTAGCGGGAGGTTTGCGAGAGACCCAGTACTTC; CDR3 protein: CASSPGRLAGGLRETQYF; D gene: TRBD2; J gene: TRBJ2-5; V gene: TRBV9; clone size: NA
CDR3 DNA: TGCGCCAGCAGCCCGGGACAGGGGACTGGGGCCAACGTCCTGACTTTC; CDR3 protein: CASSPGQGTGANVLTF; D gene: TRBD1; J gene: TRBJ2-6; V gene: TRBV5-1; clone size: NA
CDR3 DNA: TGTGCCAGCAGCTTCACGGGGGGAGGTCCCTACGAGCAGTACTTC; CDR3 protein: CASSFTGGGPYEQYF; D gene: TRBD2; J gene: TRBJ2-7; V gene: TRBV7-3; clone size: NA
CDR3 DNA: TGTGCCACTGGGACAGGGCACAATGAGCAGTTCTTC; CDR3 protein: CATGTGHNEQFF; D gene: TRBD1; J gene: TRBJ2-1; V gene: TRBV19; clone size: NA
CDR3 DNA: TGTGCCTGGAGCCACGGACAGGGAAGAACTGAAGCTTTCTTT; CDR3 protein: CAWSHGQGRTEAFF; D gene: TRBD1; J gene: TRBJ1-1; V gene: TRBV30; clone size: NA
CDR3 DNA: TGCAGCGTTGAAGATGGGGCAGGACAGACCTACGAGCAGTACTTC; CDR3 protein: CSVEDGAGQTYEQYF; D gene: NA; J gene: TRBJ2-7; V gene: TRBV29-1; clone size: NA
CDR3 DNA: TGTGCCAGCAGCCTCGTGACGGGAGCTGCCTACAATGAGCAGTTCTTC; CDR3 protein: CASSLVTGAAYNEQFF; D gene: NA; J gene: TRBJ2-1; V gene: TRBV9; clone size: NA
CDR3 DNA: TGCGCCAGCAGCCGGGGACAGGGCTATGGCTACACCTTC; CDR3 protein: CASSRGQGYGYTF; D gene: TRBD1; J gene: TRBJ1-2; V gene: TRBV4-3; clone size: NA
CDR3 DNA: TGTGCCAGCAGCTTAGGGGGACAGAGGGCGGACGAGCAGTACTTC; CDR3 protein: CASSLGGQRADEQYF; D gene: TRBD1; J gene: TRBJ2-7; V gene: TRBV7-9; clone size: NA
CDR3 DNA: TGTGCCAGCAGTAGTCGGGTTGACACTGAAGCTTTCTTT; CDR3 protein: CASSSRVDTEAFF; D gene: NA; J gene: TRBJ1-1; V gene: TRBV2; clone size: NA
CDR3 DNA: TGCGCCAGCAGCCCCGTTCGGGGTGCGGGAACCCGCACAGATACGCAGTATTTT; CDR3 protein: CASSPVRGAGTRTDTQYF; D gene: NA; J gene: TRBJ2-3; V gene: TRBV5-1; clone size: NA
CDR3 DNA: TGTGCCAGCAGTTATCGGACAGGGGCATGGTACGAGCAGTACTTC; CDR3 protein: CASSYRTGAWYEQYF; D gene: TRBD1; J gene: TRBJ2-7; V gene: TRBV6-5; clone size: NA
CDR3 DNA: TGTGCCAGCAGCAAGAAGGGACTAGCAGCCAATGAGCAGTTCTTC; CDR3 protein: CASSKKGLAANEQFF; D gene: TRBD2; J gene: TRBJ2-1; V gene: TRBV2; clone size: NA
CDR3 DNA: TGTGCCAGCAGTTTGGGCGGACTACCCTATGGCTACACCTTC; CDR3 protein: CASSLGGLPYGYTF; D gene: NA; J gene: TRBJ1-2; V gene: TRBV27; clone size: NA
CDR3 DNA: TGTGCCAGCTCCCCACTATCGGGACAGGGAAACTATGGCTACACCTTC; CDR3 protein: CASSPLSGQGNYGYTF; D gene: TRBD1; J gene: TRBJ1-2; V gene: TRBV18; clone size: NA
CDR3 DNA: TGCGCCAGCAGCCAAGCGGGGACAGGGCGAGAGACCCAGTACTTC; CDR3 protein: CASSQAGTGRETQYF; D gene: TRBD1; J gene: TRBJ2-5; V gene: TRBV4-3; clone size: NA
CDR3 DNA: TGTGCCAGCAGCTTTTCGACGGGGTACGAGCAGTACTTC; CDR3 protein: CASSFSTGYEQYF; D gene: NA; J gene: TRBJ2-7; V gene: TRBV11-2; clone size: NA
CDR3 DNA: TGCGCCAGCAGCCTCTCCCGGGCCATACTAGCGGGAGAAAGGGAGCAGTACTTC; CDR3 protein: CASSLSRAILAGEREQYF; D gene: TRBD2; J gene: TRBJ2-7; V gene: TRBV4-3; clone size: NA
CDR3 DNA: TGTGCCAGCAGCCGGGACTACAGCTCCTACAATGAGCAGTTCTTC; CDR3 protein: CASSRDYSSYNEQFF; D gene: TRBD2; J gene: TRBJ2-1; V gene: TRBV4-2; clone size: NA
CDR3 DNA: TGTGCCAGCAGTGGTTCCGACAGGGAGGAACAGCCCCAGCATTTT; CDR3 protein: CASSGSDREEQPQHF; D gene: TRBD1; J gene: TRBJ1-5; V gene: TRBV28; clone size: NA
CDR3 DNA: TGTGCCAGCAGCCAAGAGCGTTCAGGGATGATGAACACTGAAGCTTTCTTT; CDR3 protein: CASSQERSGMMNTEAFF; D gene: NA; J gene: TRBJ1-1; V gene: TRBV14; clone size: NA
CDR3 DNA: TGTGCCAGCAGCTTTATGCCCGGGGGCGAGCAGTACTTC; CDR3 protein: CASSFMPGGEQYF; D gene: NA; J gene: TRBJ2-7; V gene: TRBV11-2; clone size: NA